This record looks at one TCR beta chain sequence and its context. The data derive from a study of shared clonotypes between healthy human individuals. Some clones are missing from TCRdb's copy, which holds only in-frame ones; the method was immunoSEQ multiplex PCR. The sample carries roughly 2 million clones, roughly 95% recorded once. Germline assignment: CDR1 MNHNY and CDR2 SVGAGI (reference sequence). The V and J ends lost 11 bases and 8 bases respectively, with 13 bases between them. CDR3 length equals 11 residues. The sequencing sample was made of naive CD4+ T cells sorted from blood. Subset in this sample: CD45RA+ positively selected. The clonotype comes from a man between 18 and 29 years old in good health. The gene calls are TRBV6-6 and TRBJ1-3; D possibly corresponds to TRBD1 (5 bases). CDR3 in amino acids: CAVGEGYTIYF. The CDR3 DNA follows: TGTGCCGTAGGCGAGGGGTACACCATATATTTT.